This is a list of T cell receptor beta chains from one sample in a study of T cell responses to AZD1222 COVID-19 vaccine. Assay used: immunoSEQ multiplex PCR; TCRdb lists only in-frame clones, some missing. The table records approximately 150,000 clones, about nine tenths of them present only once. The starting material was peripheral blood, obtained on day 0 of AZD1222 vaccination. The source of these receptors is an adult in good health. The CDR3 runs from the conserved cysteine through the conserved F or W. D genes are given only for firm matches. Rows may omit the clone size; those that give it use once, few, many or a size class.

>TRBV28|NA|TRBD2|TRBJ2-7
TGTGCCAGCAGGGTCGGGGGCGGAGCGGGAGACTACGAGCAGTACTTC
CASRVGGGAGDYEQYF
>TRBV6-5|NA|TRBD2|TRBJ2-1
TGTGCCAGCAGGGGGACTAGCGGCAATGAGCAGTTCTTC
CASRGTSGNEQFF
>TRBV6-1|NA|NA|TRBJ1-3
TGTGCCAGCAGTGTTGGACGGATCTTCTCTGGAAACACCATATATTTT
CASSVGRIFSGNTIYF
>TRBV3-1/TRBV3-2|NA|NA|TRBJ2-1
TGTGCCAGCAGCCAAGGATTTGAGGGCAATGAGCAGTTCTTC
CASSQGFEGNEQFF
>TRBV11-2|once|TRBD2|TRBJ2-7
TGTGCCAGCAGCTTAGAAGCGGGGGCCTACGAGCAGTACTTC
CASSLEAGAYEQYF
>TRBV2|NA|NA|TRBJ2-3
TGTGCCAGCAGAAGGACAGAAAGCACAGATACGCAGTATTTT
CASRRTESTDTQYF
>TRBV6-5|NA|TRBD2|TRBJ2-7
TGTGCCAGCAGGTCACTAGCGGGACTTCGCGAGCAGTACTTC
CASRSLAGLREQYF
>TRBV7-9|NA|TRBD1|TRBJ1-5
TGTGCCAGCAGCTTAGCTAGAGGGGGCGGGACTCAGCCCCAGCATTTT
CASSLARGGGTQPQHF
>TRBV19|few|NA|TRBJ1-5
TGTGCCAGTATGGAATTAGGGCAGTTTAATCAGCCCCAGCATTTT
CASMELGQFNQPQHF
>TRBV6-5|NA|TRBD1|TRBJ1-2
TGTGCCAGCAGAACCGGGACAGGTCGCTATGGCTACACCTTC
CASRTGTGRYGYTF
>TRBV10-3|few|NA|TRBJ1-1
TGTGCCATCAGTGAAACCCCGGGGGGCCAGGTAGGGGAAGCTTTCTTT
CAISETPGGQVGEAFF
>TRBV30|NA|NA|TRBJ1-1
TGTGCCTGGAGTTGGTCAAGGGTGAACACTGAAGCTTTCTTT
CAWSWSRVNTEAFF
>TRBV18|NA|TRBD1|TRBJ1-1
TGTGCCAGCTCACCGGGACAGGGGGCCACTGAAGCTTTCTTT
CASSPGQGATEAFF
>TRBV30|NA|NA|TRBJ2-1
TGTGCCTGGAGTGGAGGGACTCACAATGAGCAGTTCTTC
CAWSGGTHNEQFF
>TRBV7-9|NA|NA|TRBJ2-2
TGTGCCAGCAGAAATTCGGTACCCGCCGGGGAGCTGTTTTTT
CASRNSVPAGELFF
>TRBV30|NA|NA|TRBJ1-6
TGTGCCTGGGAGACGACAGGTCGGGGCTCACCCCTCCACTTT
CAWETTGRGSPLHF
>TRBV20-1|NA|TRBD1|TRBJ1-4
TGCAGTGCTCGGGGACAGGGTATTATGTTTTTT
CSARGQGIMFF
>TRBV6-2/TRBV6-3|NA|NA|TRBJ2-3
TGTGCCAGCAGCCCTAAGGAACATATCCGGACAGATACGCAGTATTTT
CASSPKEHIRTDTQYF
>TRBV6-5|NA|NA|TRBJ1-1
TGTGCCAGCACCGAGCAGGGAGCGTACACTGAAGCTTTCTTT
CASTEQGAYTEAFF
>TRBV27|NA|NA|TRBJ1-6
TGTGCCAGCAGGGGCCAGGAGACAAGTAATTCACCCCTCCACTTT
CASRGQETSNSPLHF
>TRBV12-5|NA|NA|TRBJ2-7
TGTGCTAGTGGCCTGGGACCTATTGTCTACGAGCAGTACTTC
CASGLGPIVYEQYF
>TRBV30|few|NA|TRBJ2-7
TGTGCCTGGAGTAGTGGTCAGAACTACGAGCAGTACTTC
CAWSSGQNYEQYF
>TRBV7-9|NA|NA|TRBJ2-6
TGTGCCAGCAGCTTAGGTCCGGGTGGGGCCAACGTCCTGACTTTC
CASSLGPGGANVLTF
>TRBV6-6|NA|TRBD1|TRBJ2-7
TGTGCCAGCAGGACAGGGGGCGCTTCGTCCCACGAGCAGTACTTC
CASRTGGASSHEQYF
>TRBV2|NA|TRBD2|TRBJ2-2
TGTGCCAGCACCAGACTAGCGGCGGACACCGGGGAGCTGTTTTTT
CASTRLAADTGELFF
>TRBV5-6|NA|NA|TRBJ2-5
TGTGCCAGCAGCGTGGGACCCCCTGAGGGGCAAGAGACCCAGTACTTC
CASSVGPPEGQETQYF
>TRBV12-3/TRBV12-4|NA|NA|TRBJ2-5
TGTGCCAGCAGTTTAAGCAGGGCGGAGACCCAGTACTTC
CASSLSRAETQYF
>TRBV29-1|once|NA|TRBJ1-5
TGCAGCGTTGGGGAGGGGTGGCAGCCCCAGCATTTT
CSVGEGWQPQHF
>TRBV5-5|NA|NA|TRBJ2-1
TGTGCCAGCAGCTTAAACCCCTCTGGTGAGCAGTTCTTC
CASSLNPSGEQFF
>TRBV9|few|TRBD1|TRBJ2-1
TGTGCCAGCAGCGCCACCAGGGGGCATTCGGATGAGCAGTTCTTC
CASSATRGHSDEQFF
>TRBV11-2|NA|NA|TRBJ2-7
TGTGCCAGCAGCTTAGATGTCTTCCCCTACGAGCAGTACTTC
CASSLDVFPYEQYF
>TRBV6-5|NA|NA|TRBJ1-1
TGTGCCAGCAGTCAACAGGTACTGAACACTGAAGCTTTCTTT
CASSQQVLNTEAFF
>TRBV30|NA|NA|TRBJ2-5
TGTGCCTGGAGTAGTTCTGCTGAGACCCAGTACTTC
CAWSSSAETQYF
>TRBV11-2|NA|NA|TRBJ1-2
TGTGCCAGCAGCACACAGACCGCGGGCTACACCTTC
CASSTQTAGYTF
>TRBV2|few|NA|TRBJ1-3
TGTGCCAGCCCTTTGGTCGGGGGAAACACCATATATTTT
CASPLVGGNTIYF
>TRBV6-5|NA|TRBD1|TRBJ2-2
TGTGCCAGCAGTTCAGGGGGCTGGAAGAACACCGGGGAGCTGTTTTTT
CASSSGGWKNTGELFF
>TRBV7-2|NA|TRBD1|TRBJ1-5
TGTGCCAGCAGCCAAGGACAGGCGTATCAGCCCCAGCATTTT
CASSQGQAYQPQHF
>TRBV5-1|NA|TRBD2|TRBJ2-1
TGCGCCAGCAGCTTTTTTCCTAGCGGTTCAGGAGCGTGGAATGAGCAGTTCTTC
CASSFFPSGSGAWNEQFF
>TRBV6-5|NA|NA|TRBJ2-5
TGTGCCAGCAGTCCTTCCGGGACTCTCCAAGAGACCCAGTACTTC
CASSPSGTLQETQYF
>TRBV18|once|TRBD1|TRBJ2-5
TGTGCCAGCTCATCTACAGGGGTCCGGGAGACCCAGTACTTC
CASSSTGVRETQYF
>TRBV19|NA|NA|TRBJ1-4
TGTGCCAGTAGTATCGACCCCTGGGAAAAACTGTTTTTT
CASSIDPWEKLFF